The sequence of this T cell receptor beta chain was determined in a study of cytomegalovirus exposure and HLA in healthy donors (dated by TCRdb to 2016 to 2017). In the study overall: According to an earlier analysis of a few hundred of the donors, 150 million to 200 million T cells yielded approximately 120 million unique TCR beta sequences and more than 250 Gb of sequence data. An early release that covered about 640 HLA-typed donors contained approximately 300 gigabases of sequencing data and 65 million to 100 million unique TCR sequences. Of the roughly 410 genotyped donors, less than 85% were placed in the genetic ancestry cluster associated with self-reported Caucasian donors. The study was designed to test whether signatures of past pathogen exposure could be identified by cataloging public T cell receptors. The T cell repertoires of around 730 subjects were profiled by immunosequencing and related to cytomegalovirus serostatus. In addition to the first cohort of 666 subjects, a separate validation cohort of over 90 different subjects was used. To predict cytomegalovirus infection status, the study combined high-throughput TCR immunosequencing, statistical association of individual TCRs with disease status, and machine learning. A later analysis re-analyzed previously published TCR beta repertoires from 666 donors and added high-resolution HLA genotyping to study TCR occurrence patterns. In the later analysis, no new phenotypic data were used to find candidate immune exposures; instead, reliance was placed on TCR beta sequences and their occurrence across donors. In an earlier analysis of roughly 540 of the donors, high-throughput TCR beta sequencing was used to judge whether each TCR beta V gene segment behaved as functional or pseudogenic. Donor age, sex, ethnicity and CMV serostatus were compiled alongside the repertoire data. In a later genetic analysis, genome-wide SNP genotypes for 398 of the 666 donors were used, and that subset was treated as a discovery cohort. All discovery cohort repertoires had been generated on a single sequencing platform. Class I and class II HLA loci were covered by the typing at four-digit resolution. The number of donors typed differed by locus, with about 629-640 for A, B, C, DRB1 and DQB1, more than 500 for DQA1, 600 to 610 for DPA1, and some 470 for DPB1. Four or five DR-DQ haplotypes were treated as single units for association and clustering because of strong linkage in the cohort. Among approximately 370 genotyped donors of the cohort, an average of around 250,000 unique TCR beta nucleotide sequences was sequenced per donor, of which roughly 17% were non-productive. The investigation overall reported the following: Cytomegalovirus status was reported to be diagnosed by the classifier with high specificity and sensitivity in both the original and validation cohorts. The sequencing pipeline was judged likely to have produced a cluster of highly shared sequence variants as a technical artifact. According to a later genetic analysis, donors in an Asian-associated ancestry cluster had fewer N-insertions in productive TCRs than the approximately 700-donor mean. Only TCR beta chains were sequenced in this cohort, and the absence of alpha or paired-chain data limited detectable features. In a later analysis, HLA-associated TCR beta chains were found to be more clonally expanded and to have lower generation probabilities than equally common non-associated chains. Roughly uniform sequencing depth across donors was assumed in presence/absence analyses, although this assumption may not hold. According to a later analysis, TCR association rates differed among HLA loci, with DRB1 alleles showing the most associated TCRs and HLA-C alleles showing the fewest. In a later analysis, most CMV-associated TCR beta chains were found to appear HLA-restricted, with HLA associations seemingly driven largely by CMV exposure. Assigning TCR associations to individual alleles was difficult when HLA alleles, especially DR and DQ, strongly co-occurred. The earlier analysis of approximately 590 of the donors excluded some 15 rarely observed V segments, including chromosome 9 orphons, because counts were too low. A few of the identified cytomegalovirus-associated TCR beta chains were confirmed in vitro to be specific for cytomegalovirus antigens. V-gene and J-gene trimming of TCR beta chains was associated with a missense DCLRE1C variant in a later genetic analysis, and the association was replicated in an independent cohort. The authors suggested that the approach could potentially be extended to other disease states and immunological phenotypes. In a later analysis, several top co-occurrence clusters were reported to appear linked to parvovirus B19, influenza, CMV and Epstein-Barr virus. The 87-base-pair reads could not distinguish some IMGT-functional V segments, including TRBV6-2 and TRBV6-3, so those segments were excluded. At a false discovery rate of 0.05, a later analysis linked approximately 18,000 TCR beta sequences to specific HLA alleles. Broadly in line with IMGT annotations, most TCR beta V segments showed up in productive rearrangements about 90% or about 30% of the time in an earlier analysis of several hundred of the donors. Correlated functional status among segregating V segments might reflect linkage disequilibrium, but an unknown experimental factor could not be ruled out. While some public TCRs were present in many individuals, most TCR sequences turned up only very rarely across donors. For the cohort, immune exposure information was limited to CMV serostatus. Because some donors lacked HLA typing at each locus, the association tests relied only on the typed subset. A further reported finding was that TCR beta sequences accurately predicted the HLA-A and HLA-B alleles for most subjects in the first cohort. The study gave a list of 150 to 200 TCR beta chains associated with cytomegalovirus.

A note on this clone: The antigen it recognizes is unknown. No base-level quality is on record; no much larger clone is a single base apart.

CDR1 and CDR2 are read off the germline V gene as SGHDN and FVKESK. The junction shows trimming of 0 bases on V and 4 bases on J, plus 11 bases between the germline ends. From the cysteine through the phenylalanine, the CDR3 covers 15 amino acids. Just the 45-base CDR3 DNA is kept, in frame starting at base 1. The cohort consisted of approximately 690 healthy bone marrow donors. All cohort members were sampled while nominally healthy, although unrecorded immune exposures were likely present. The donor tested CMV seropositive and was one of the 289 seropositive cohort members. Every donor gave a peripheral blood sample, and the peripheral blood mononuclear cells from that sample were used for TCR beta sequencing. The Qiagen DNeasy Blood Extraction Kit was used to extract genomic DNA from the blood cell samples. Preparation of the library involved the immunoSEQ multiplex PCR assay. The multiplex PCR relied on a mix of 60 forward primers for TCR Vbeta segments and 13 reverse primers for TCR Jbeta segments. The CDR3 region of rearranged TCR beta genes was amplified from genomic DNA with a multiplex PCR assay. The Illumina HiSeq System was used to sequence the amplified TCR beta libraries as 87-base-pair reads. Turning to the authors' computational methods: A later analysis counted about 76 million unique TCR beta chains across the 670 or so repertoires, and some 11 million of these chains were shared by at least two donors. Raw reads were error-corrected and collapsed into unique sequences with a nearest-neighbor algorithm that merged closely related sequences to remove PCR and sequencing errors. To assign V, D and J gene segments, CDR3 sequences were aligned to IMGT reference sequences. For a sequence to be retained, a match of at least six nucleotides was required to both a V gene segment and a J gene segment. Rearrangements were classified as productive when the CDR3 lacked stop codons and remained in frame with V and J, and all other rearrangements were classified as non-productive. CDR3 was defined according to IMGT convention as the region running from the second conserved V-encoded cysteine to the conserved J-encoded phenylalanine. In an earlier analysis of more than 550 of the donors, sequences lacking an unambiguous match to a single V gene segment were excluded. In an earlier analysis of 450 to 700 of the donors, V segments were called functional above 56.7% productive rearrangements and were called segregating when the between-donor standard deviation exceeded 5%. A statistical classification framework was built for diagnosing cytomegalovirus status from the catalog of TCR beta chain sequences. A later analysis assigned V and J genes by comparing TCR nucleotide sequences with IMGT/GENE-DB human TR gene sequences. A later analysis assigned CDR3 sequences and most-parsimonious VDJ recombination scenarios with the TCRdist pipeline. In a later analysis, each TCR beta chain was defined by its CDR3 amino acid sequence together with its V-gene family, and reads without a unique V-gene family were excluded. In a later analysis, 500 to 650 highly shared, low-generation-probability nucleotide sequences were removed to address suspected cross-contamination and a sequencing artifact. In a later analysis, a clonal expansion index for each public chain was calculated from normalized within-repertoire ranks of inferred template counts. In a later analysis, generation probabilities were computed with a VDJ recombination model fitted to out-of-frame rearrangements, and the resulting probabilities were checked against IGoR. In a later analysis, hypergeometric tests were used to score TCR-TCR, TCR-HLA and TCR-CMV co-occurrence, with a repertoire-size bias correction applied to TCR pairs. In a later analysis, false discovery rates were estimated by permuting HLA or CMV assignments 20 times. In a later analysis, co-occurring TCRs were grouped using DBSCAN, with TCRdist sequence similarity added in when clustering inside HLA-allele-positive subsets. Repertoires with fewer than 30,000 or more than 120,000 public chains, plus five repertoires with anomalous nucleotide sharing, were excluded from co-occurrence clustering. What TCRdb holds here is the immuneACCESS table cut down to in-frame rearrangements. Part of the clones is not present; checked against another copy, under half of the missing clones reflect an unresolved V gene, and the others are unexplained. From that table come the V and J calls and clone size; the DNA was used to work out D and trimming. Here the sample has 200,000 or so clones; about 80% occur a single time. The ten largest account for just over 2% of the sample.

The sequenced sample consisted of PBMCs. The receptor was derived from a woman under 30 in good health and CMV-seropositive. The V gene is TRBV14 and the J gene is TRBJ2-3; no D gene is confidently identified. The sequence in DNA is TGTGCCAGCAGCCAAGATCGGGTGGCAGCAGATACGCAGTATTTT. Translated, this gives CASSQDRVAADTQYF.